Listed here is a single TCR beta chain. Authors' processing steps: Estimates of nucleated cell counts were drawn from the amplification of reference gene primers. Clones were read by immunoSEQ multiplex PCR, and TCRdb kept only the in-frame ones, dropping some. V, J and clone size were drawn from that table, and D and trimming were deduced from the DNA. The table records some 60,000 clones, 80% to 85% of them present only once. The data are from a study of blood T cell repertoires in COVID-19. At the level of the study: Nucleic acid was either cDNA or gDNA, and it came from T cells, B-cell-depleted T cells, or PBMCs.

The germline V gene has CDR1 SGHTA and CDR2 FQGNSA. This CDR3 region has 15 residues. V shed 5 bases and J shed 2 bases, with 13 bases lying between them. What was sequenced was peripheral blood. The sequence derives from a human donor in a cohort sampled during active COVID-19. The V gene is TRBV7-2, the J gene TRBJ2-1, with D tentatively TRBD2 (6 bases). The CDR3, as DNA: TGTGCCAGCAGCCCGTCGCGGGGCGCCTACAATGAGCAGTTCTTC. Translating it yields CASSPSRGAYNEQFF.